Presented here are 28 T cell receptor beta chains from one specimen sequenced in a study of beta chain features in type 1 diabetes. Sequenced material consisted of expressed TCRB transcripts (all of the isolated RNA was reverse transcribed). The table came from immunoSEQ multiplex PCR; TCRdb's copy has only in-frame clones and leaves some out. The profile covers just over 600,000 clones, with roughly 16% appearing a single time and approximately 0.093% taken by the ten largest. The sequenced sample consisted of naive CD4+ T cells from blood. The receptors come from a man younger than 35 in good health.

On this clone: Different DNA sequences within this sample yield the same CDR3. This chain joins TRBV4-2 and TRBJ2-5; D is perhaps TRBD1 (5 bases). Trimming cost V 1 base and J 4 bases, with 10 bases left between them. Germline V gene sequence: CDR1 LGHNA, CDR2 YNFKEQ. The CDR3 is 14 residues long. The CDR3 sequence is CASSQVRGGETQYF. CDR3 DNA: TGTGCCAGCAGCCAAGTAAGGGGCGGAGAGACCCAGTACTTC.

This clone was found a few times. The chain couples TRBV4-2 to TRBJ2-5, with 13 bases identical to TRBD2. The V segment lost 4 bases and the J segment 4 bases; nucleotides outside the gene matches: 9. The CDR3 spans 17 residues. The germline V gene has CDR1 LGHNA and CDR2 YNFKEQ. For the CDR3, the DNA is TGTGCCAGCAGCCCAACCCGACTAGCGGGGGGCCCAGAGACCCAGTACTTC. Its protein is CASSPTRLAGGPETQYF.

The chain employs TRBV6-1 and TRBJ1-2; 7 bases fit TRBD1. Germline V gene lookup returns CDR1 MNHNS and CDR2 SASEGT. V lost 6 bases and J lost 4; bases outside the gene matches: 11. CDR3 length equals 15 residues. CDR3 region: CASSERAPGGYGYTF. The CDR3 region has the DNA TGTGCCAGCAGCGAGCGAGCCCCAGGGGGCTATGGCTACACCTTC.

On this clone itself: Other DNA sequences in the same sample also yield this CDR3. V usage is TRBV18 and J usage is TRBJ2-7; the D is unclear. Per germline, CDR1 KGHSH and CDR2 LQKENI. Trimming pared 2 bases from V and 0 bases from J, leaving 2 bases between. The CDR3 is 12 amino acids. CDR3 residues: CASSPISYEQYF. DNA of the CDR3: TGTGCCAGCTCACCAATCTCCTACGAGCAGTACTTC.

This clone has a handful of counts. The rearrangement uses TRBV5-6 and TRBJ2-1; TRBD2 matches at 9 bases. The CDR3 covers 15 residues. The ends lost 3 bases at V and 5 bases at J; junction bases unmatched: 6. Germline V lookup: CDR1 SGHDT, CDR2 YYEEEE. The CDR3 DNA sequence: TGTGCCAGCAGCTCAACGGGACTAGCTGACAATGAGCAGTTCTTC. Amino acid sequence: CASSSTGLADNEQFF.

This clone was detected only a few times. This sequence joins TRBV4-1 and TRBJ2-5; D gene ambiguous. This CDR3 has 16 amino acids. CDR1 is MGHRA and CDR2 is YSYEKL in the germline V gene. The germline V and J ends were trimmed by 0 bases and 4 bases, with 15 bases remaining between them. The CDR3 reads CASSQESTRPGETQYF. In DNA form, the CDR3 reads TGCGCCAGCAGCCAAGAATCGACCCGGCCGGGAGAGACCCAGTACTTC.

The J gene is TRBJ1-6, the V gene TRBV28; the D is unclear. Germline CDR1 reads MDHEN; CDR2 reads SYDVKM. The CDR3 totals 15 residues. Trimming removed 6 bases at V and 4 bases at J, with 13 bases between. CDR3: CASRLTGRYNSPLHF. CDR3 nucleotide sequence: TGTGCCAGCAGACTAACCGGACGTTATAATTCACCCCTCCACTTT.

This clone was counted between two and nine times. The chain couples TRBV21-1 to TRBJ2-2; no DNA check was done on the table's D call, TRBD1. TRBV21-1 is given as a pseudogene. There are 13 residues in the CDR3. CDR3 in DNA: TGTGCCAGCAGCAAAGGGCTTCCCGGGGAGCTGTTTTTT. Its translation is CASSKGLPGELFF.

CDR3 protein: CASSLGFQETQYF. The CDR3 region has the DNA TGTGCCAGCAGCTTAGGGTTTCAAGAGACCCAGTACTTC. J is TRBJ2-5 and V is TRBV7-3; D ambiguous. V lost 2 bases to trimming and J lost 2 bases, with 6 bases between them. The V gene's germline CDR1 is SGHTA and CDR2 FQGTGA. The length of the CDR3 is 13 residues.

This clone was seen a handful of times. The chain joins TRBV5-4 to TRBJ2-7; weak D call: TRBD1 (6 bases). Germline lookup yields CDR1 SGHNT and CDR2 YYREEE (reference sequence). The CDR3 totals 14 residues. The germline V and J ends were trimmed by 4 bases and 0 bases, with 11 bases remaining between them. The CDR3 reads CASSKTGVSYEQYF. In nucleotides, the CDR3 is TGTGCCAGCAGCAAGACAGGAGTCTCCTACGAGCAGTACTTC. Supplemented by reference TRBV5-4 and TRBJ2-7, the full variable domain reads ETGVTQSPTHLIKTRGQQVTLRCSSQSGHNTVSWYQQALGQGPQFIFQYYREEENGRGNFPPRFSGLQFPNYSSELNVNALELDDSALYLCASSKTGVSYEQYFGPGTRLTVT.

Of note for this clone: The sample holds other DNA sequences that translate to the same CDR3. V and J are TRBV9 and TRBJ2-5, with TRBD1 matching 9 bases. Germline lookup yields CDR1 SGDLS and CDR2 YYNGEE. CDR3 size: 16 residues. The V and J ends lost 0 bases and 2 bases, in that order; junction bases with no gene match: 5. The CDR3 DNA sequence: TGTGCCAGCAGCGTAGCCTTGGACAGGGGTCAAGAGACCCAGTACTTC. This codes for CASSVALDRGQETQYF. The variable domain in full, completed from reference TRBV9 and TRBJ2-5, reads DSGVTQTPKHLITATGQRVTLRCSPRSGDLSVYWYQQSLDQGLQFLIQYYNGEERAKGNILERFSAQQFPDLHSELNLSSLELGDSALYFCASSVALDRGQETQYFGPGTRLLVL.

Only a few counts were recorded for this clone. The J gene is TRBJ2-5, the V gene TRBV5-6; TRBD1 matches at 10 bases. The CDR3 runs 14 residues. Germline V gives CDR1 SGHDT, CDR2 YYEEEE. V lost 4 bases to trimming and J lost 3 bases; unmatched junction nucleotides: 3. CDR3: CASSTGQGEETQYF. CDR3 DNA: TGTGCCAGCAGCACCGGACAGGGGGAAGAGACCCAGTACTTC.

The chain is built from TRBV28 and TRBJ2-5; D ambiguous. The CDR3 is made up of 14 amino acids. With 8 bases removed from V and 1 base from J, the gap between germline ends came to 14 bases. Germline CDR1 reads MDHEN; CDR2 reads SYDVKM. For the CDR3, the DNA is TGTGCCAGCTATACCCGGACGGCCCAAGAGACCCAGTACTTC. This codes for CASYTRTAQETQYF.

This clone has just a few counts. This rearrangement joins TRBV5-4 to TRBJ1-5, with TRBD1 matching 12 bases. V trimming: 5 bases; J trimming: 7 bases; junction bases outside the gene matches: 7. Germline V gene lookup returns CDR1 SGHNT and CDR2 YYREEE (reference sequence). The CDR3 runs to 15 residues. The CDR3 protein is CASSSGTGGRQPQHF. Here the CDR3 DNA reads TGTGCCAGCAGTTCGGGGACAGGGGGCCGACAGCCCCAGCATTTT.

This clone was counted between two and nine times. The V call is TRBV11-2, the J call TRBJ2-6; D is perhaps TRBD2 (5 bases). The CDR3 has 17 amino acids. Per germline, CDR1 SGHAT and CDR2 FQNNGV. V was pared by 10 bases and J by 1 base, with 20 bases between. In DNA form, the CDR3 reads TGTGCCACCTACTCAGTCCGGGGAGTTTCTGGGGCCAACGTCCTGACTTTC. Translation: CATYSVRGVSGANVLTF.

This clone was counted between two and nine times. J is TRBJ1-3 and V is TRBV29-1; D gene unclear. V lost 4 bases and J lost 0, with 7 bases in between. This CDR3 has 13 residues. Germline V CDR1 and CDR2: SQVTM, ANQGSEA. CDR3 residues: CSVVDNSGNTIYF. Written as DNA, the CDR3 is TGCAGCGTTGTAGACAACTCTGGAAACACCATATATTTT. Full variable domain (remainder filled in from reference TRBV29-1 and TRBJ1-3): SAVISQKPSRDICQRGTSLTIQCQVDSQVTMMFWYRQQPGQSLTLIATANQGSEATYESGFVIDKFPISRPNLTFSTLTVSNMSPEDSSIYLCSVVDNSGNTIYFGEGSWLTVV.

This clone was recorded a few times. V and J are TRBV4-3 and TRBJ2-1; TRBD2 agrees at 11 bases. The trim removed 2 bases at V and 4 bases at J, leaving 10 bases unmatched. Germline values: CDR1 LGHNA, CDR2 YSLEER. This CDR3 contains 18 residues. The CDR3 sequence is CASSQRLGTSGLYNEQFF. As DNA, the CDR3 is TGCGCCAGCAGCCAAAGACTAGGGACTAGCGGATTATACAATGAGCAGTTCTTC.

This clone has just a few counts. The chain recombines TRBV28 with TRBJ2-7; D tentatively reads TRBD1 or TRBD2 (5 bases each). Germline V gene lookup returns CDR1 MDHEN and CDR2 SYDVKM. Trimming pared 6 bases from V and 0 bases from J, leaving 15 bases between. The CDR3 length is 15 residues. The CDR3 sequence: CASSPGSASSYEQYF. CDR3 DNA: TGTGCCAGCAGCCCAGGGAGCGCCAGCTCCTACGAGCAGTACTTC.

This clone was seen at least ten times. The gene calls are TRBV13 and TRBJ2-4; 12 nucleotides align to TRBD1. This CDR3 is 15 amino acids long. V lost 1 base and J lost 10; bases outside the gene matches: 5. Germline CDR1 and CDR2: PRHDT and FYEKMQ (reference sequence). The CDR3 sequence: CASSLAGTGGGIQYF. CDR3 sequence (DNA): TGTGCCAGCAGCTTAGCAGGGACAGGGGGCGGAATTCAGTACTTC.

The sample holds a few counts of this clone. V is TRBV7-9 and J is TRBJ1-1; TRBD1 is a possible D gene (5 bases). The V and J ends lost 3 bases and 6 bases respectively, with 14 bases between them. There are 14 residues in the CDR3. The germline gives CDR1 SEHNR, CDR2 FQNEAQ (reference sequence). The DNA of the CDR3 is TGTGCCAGCAGCTTCCGACAGTTCCCGGCTGAAGCTTTCTTT. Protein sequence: CASSFRQFPAEAFF.

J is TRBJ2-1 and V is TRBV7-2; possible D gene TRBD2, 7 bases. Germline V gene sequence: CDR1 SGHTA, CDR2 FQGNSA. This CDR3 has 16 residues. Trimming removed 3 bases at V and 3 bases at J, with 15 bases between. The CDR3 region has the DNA TGTGCCAGCAGCTTCCGGCGAGGGGGGGACTACAATGAGCAGTTCTTC. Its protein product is CASSFRRGGDYNEQFF.

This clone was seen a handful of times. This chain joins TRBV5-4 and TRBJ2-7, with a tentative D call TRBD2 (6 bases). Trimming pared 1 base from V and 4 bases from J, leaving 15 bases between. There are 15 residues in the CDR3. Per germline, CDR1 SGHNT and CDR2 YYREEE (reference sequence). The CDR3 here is CASSLMAGRGYEQYF. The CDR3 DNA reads TGTGCCAGCAGCTTGATGGCGGGACGGGGGTACGAGCAGTACTTC.

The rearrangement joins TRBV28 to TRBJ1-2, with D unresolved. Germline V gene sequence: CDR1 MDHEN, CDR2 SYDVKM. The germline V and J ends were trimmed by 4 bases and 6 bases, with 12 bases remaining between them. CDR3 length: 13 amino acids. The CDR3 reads CASSSPRRDGYTF. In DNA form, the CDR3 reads TGTGCCAGCAGTTCACCCCGGCGGGATGGCTACACCTTC.

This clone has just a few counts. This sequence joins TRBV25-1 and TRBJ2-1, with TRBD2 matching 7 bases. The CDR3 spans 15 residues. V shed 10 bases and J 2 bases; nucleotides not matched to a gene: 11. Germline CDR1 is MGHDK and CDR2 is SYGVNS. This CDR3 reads CATPQTSEPYNEQFF. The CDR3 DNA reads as TGTGCCACCCCCCAAACTAGCGAACCCTACAATGAGCAGTTCTTC.

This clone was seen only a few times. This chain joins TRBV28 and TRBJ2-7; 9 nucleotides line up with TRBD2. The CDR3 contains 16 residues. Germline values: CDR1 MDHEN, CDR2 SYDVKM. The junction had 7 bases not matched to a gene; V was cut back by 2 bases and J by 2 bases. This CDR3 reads CASSLSGLAGTYEQYF. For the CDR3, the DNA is TGTGCCAGCAGTTTAAGTGGTCTAGCGGGAACCTACGAGCAGTACTTC.

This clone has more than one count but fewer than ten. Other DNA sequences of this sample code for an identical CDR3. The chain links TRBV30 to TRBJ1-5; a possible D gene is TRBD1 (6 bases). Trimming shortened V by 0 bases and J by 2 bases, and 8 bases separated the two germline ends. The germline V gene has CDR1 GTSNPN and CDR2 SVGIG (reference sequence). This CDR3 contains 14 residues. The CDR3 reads CAWSVRQGNQPQHF. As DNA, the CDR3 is TGTGCCTGGAGTGTCCGACAGGGCAATCAGCCCCAGCATTTT.

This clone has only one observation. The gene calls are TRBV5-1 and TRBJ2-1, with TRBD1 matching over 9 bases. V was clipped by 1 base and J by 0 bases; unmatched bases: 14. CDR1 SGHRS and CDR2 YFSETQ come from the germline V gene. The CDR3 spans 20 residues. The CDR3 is CASSLFGTGLLVGSYNEQFF. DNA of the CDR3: TGCGCCAGCAGCTTGTTTGGGACAGGGCTACTGGTAGGCTCCTACAATGAGCAGTTCTTC.

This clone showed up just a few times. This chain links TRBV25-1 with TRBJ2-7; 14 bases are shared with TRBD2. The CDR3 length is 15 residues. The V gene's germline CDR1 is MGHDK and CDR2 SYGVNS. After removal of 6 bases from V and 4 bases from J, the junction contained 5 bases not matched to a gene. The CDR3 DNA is TGTGCCAGCAGATCCTGGACTAGCGGGAGGTACGAGCAGTACTTC. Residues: CASRSWTSGRYEQYF.